This T cell receptor (beta chain) was recorded in a study of memory CD4+ T cells and cytomegalovirus serostatus (dated 2019 in TCRdb). Regarding the research as a whole: The cohort included around 35 healthy adults from Belgium, of whom 9 were CMV seropositive and approximately 25 were CMV seronegative. The study sequenced CD4+ memory TCRbeta repertoires of a Belgian cohort with known cytomegalovirus serostatus to replicate a published TCR-based CMV serostatus classifier.

A remark on this clone: It lacks a known antigen. The record has no base qualities; no much larger clone is one base away.

General study outcomes and caveats: A median bootstrapped AUC of almost 0.96 with a 95% CI of 0.76-1.00 was achieved on the Belgian cohort by the original-framework classifier. The results were interpreted as suggesting that the CMV-associated TCR signature is mostly present in the CD4+ memory repertoire. CMV serostatus prediction reached a median bootstrapped AUC of approximately 0.95 with the original framework and 0.85 to 0.91 with a US-trained random forest. Only CD4+CD45RO+ memory cells were sequenced, in contrast to the original study, in which naive and memory CD4+ and CD8+ populations were covered. Among the 150 or so previously reported CMV-associated TCRbeta sequences, roughly 68 showed up in the CD4+ memory repertoires, with each one found in between one and five individuals.

The germline V gene (reference sequence) sets CDR1 to LNHDA and CDR2 to SQIVND. V is clipped by 6 bases and J by 5 bases, and the sequence between their germline boundaries is 16 bases long. The CDR3 sequence holds 14 residues, the cysteine and phenylalanine included. The only DNA kept is the CDR3, 42 bases in frame from the first base. Genomic DNA was extracted from sorted cells with the Quick-DNA Microprep Kit. TCRbeta DNA was amplified with the immunoSEQ hsTCRbeta kit following the manufacturer's protocol. TCRbeta libraries were sequenced on an Illumina MiSeq instrument. Processing in the source paper ran as follows. Once out-of-frame sequences had been removed, about 2,000,000 distinct TCRbeta sequences were left, which works out to an average of approximately 72,000 per individual. Two values were used to score each individual: the count of about 160 previously reported CMV-associated TCRbeta sequences and the total count of productive distinct TCRbeta sequences. A beta-binomial model was reimplemented in Python, and random forests from scikit-learn, run with default parameters, were trained on data from the US cohort. Classifier performance on the Belgian cohort was summarized as median AUC with percentile confidence intervals calculated over 10,000 bootstrap iterations. This immuneACCESS table, as held by TCRdb, lists in-frame sequences with V and J called but not all clones. Of the missing ones, under half trace to an unresolved V gene in checked studies; the others have no known cause. That table supplies the V and J calls and clone size; D and trimming were determined from the DNA. Across this sample there are about 56,000 clones, with around three quarters seen only once. The leading ten clones occupy more than 2.5% of the sample.

A FACSAria II was used to sort memory CD4+ T cells, defined as single viable CD3+CD4+CD8-CD45RO+ cells. To determine CMV serostatus, a Roche Elecsys assay was used that detects serum IgG against CMV pp150, pp28, p38 and p52. After thawing, total CD4+ T cells were enriched by positive selection with CD4 magnetic microbeads. The samples came from a different study that was designed specifically to examine the CD4+ T cell memory repertoire. Following standard operating procedures, peripheral blood mononuclear cells were isolated and cryopreserved, while serum was kept at -80 degrees C. CD3-PerCP (BW264/56), CD4-APC (RPA-T4), CD45RO-PE (UCHT1) and CD8-Pacific Orange (3B5) antibodies were used for staining, and non-viable cells were excluded with Sytox blue.

This sequence originates from an adult in good health and CMV-seropositive. The chain is encoded by TRBV19 joined to TRBJ1-1, with an unclear D gene assignment. The sequenced sample consisted of memory CD4+ T cells from blood. CDR3 protein: CASSQLTVGTEAFF. The sequenced DNA is TGTGCCAGTAGCCAGCTAACCGTGGGGACTGAAGCTTTCTTT. With the rest looked up from the reference TRBV19 and TRBJ1-1 genes rather than sequenced, the full variable domain is DGGITQSPKYLFRKEGQNVTLSCEQNLNHDAMYWYRQDPGQGLRLIYYSQIVNDFQKGDIAEGYSVSREKKESFPLTVTSAQKNPTAFYLCASSQLTVGTEAFFGQGTRLTVV.